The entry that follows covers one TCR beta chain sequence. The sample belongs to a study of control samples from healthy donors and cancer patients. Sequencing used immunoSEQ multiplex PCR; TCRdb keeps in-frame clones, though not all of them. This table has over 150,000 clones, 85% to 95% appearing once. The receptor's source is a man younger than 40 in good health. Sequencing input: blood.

CDR3 region: CASSLKDNEKLFF. The CDR3 nucleotides read TGTGCCAGCAGCCTAAAGGATAATGAAAAACTGTTTTTT. The rearrangement joins TRBV7-9 to TRBJ1-4; D gene ambiguous. The CDR3 runs 13 residues. The germline V gene has CDR1 SEHNR and CDR2 FQNEAQ (reference sequence). The ends were cut back, 5 bases at V and 4 bases at J, with 8 bases in the middle.